One sample yielded the 30 T cell receptor beta chains listed below, sequenced in a study of cytomegalovirus exposure and HLA in healthy donors (dated by TCRdb to between 2016 and 2019). Library creation used the immunoSEQ multiplex PCR assay. For the multiplex PCR, a mixture combining 60 forward primers for TCR Vbeta segments and 13 reverse primers for TCR Jbeta segments was used. The table was pulled from immuneACCESS by TCRdb, which kept in-frame rearrangements only. Such tables lose some clones; where checked, under half of the loss comes from unresolved V genes, and the rest has no known cause. The sample table contains some 130,000 clones; only one count was recorded for roughly three quarters of them. Over 0.8% of the sample is held by the ten biggest clonotypes. The specimen sequenced was PBMCs. The receptors here all came from a woman aged 55-70 years in good health and CMV-seronegative.

The chain uses TRBV7-9 and TRBJ2-1; TRBD2 matches 11 bases. The CDR3 consists of 16 residues. Germline CDR1 SEHNR, CDR2 FQNEAQ (reference sequence). J gave up 8 bases and V 5 bases, and 11 bases lay outside the gene matches. DNA of the CDR3: TGTGCCAGCAGCCGCGTAGCGGGGGGGCTGGGGTATGAGCAGTTCTTC. It encodes CASSRVAGGLGYEQFF.

The chain recombines TRBV11-2 with TRBJ1-5; D is unresolved. CDR1 and CDR2 (germline): SGHAT, FQNNGV. Trimming cost V 2 bases and J 0 bases, with 5 bases left between them. The CDR3 extends over 14 amino acids. For the CDR3, the DNA is TGTGCCAGCAGCTTATCAGATAGCAATCAGCCCCAGCATTTT. Translated, it gives CASSLSDSNQPQHF. Full variable domain (remainder filled in from reference TRBV11-2 and TRBJ1-5): EAGVAQSPRYKIIEKRQSVAFWCNPISGHATLYWYQQILGQGPKLLIQFQNNGVVDDSQLPKDRFSAERLKGVDSTLKIQPAKLEDSAVYLCASSLSDSNQPQHFGDGTRLSIL.

This clone was observed a handful of times. The CDR3 nucleotides are TGTGCCAGCAGTTTTTCGTTCGGTGAAGCTTTCTTT. Protein sequence: CASSFSFGEAFF. The chain joins TRBV28 to TRBJ1-1; D remains unclear. CDR3 length: 12 residues. Germline CDR1 MDHEN, CDR2 SYDVKM. Trimming took off 3 bases at V and 7 bases at J, with 9 bases between the two ends.

The chain is built from TRBV11-2 and TRBJ1-1; 7 bases map to TRBD1. Germline lookup yields CDR1 SGHAT and CDR2 FQNNGV. Trimming cost V 5 bases and J 11 bases; bases outside gene matches: 14. This CDR3 is 14 amino acids long. The CDR3 loop reads CASSGHRQGGEAFF. The CDR3 DNA sequence: TGTGCCAGCAGCGGACATAGACAGGGCGGCGAGGCTTTCTTT.

The genes are TRBV6-5 and TRBJ2-7, with D tentatively TRBD1 (5 bases). With 6 bases removed from V and 5 bases from J, the gap between germline ends came to 14 bases. The CDR3 is 13 amino acids. Germline V gives CDR1 MNHEY, CDR2 SVGAGI. CDR3 sequence: CASRLDNRHEQYF. The CDR3 DNA reads TGTGCCAGCAGGTTGGACAACCGACACGAGCAGTACTTC.

The chain has TRBV9 and TRBJ2-7, with D possibly TRBD1 on 6 matching bases. Trimming stripped 3 bases from V and 2 bases from J, with 12 bases between. This CDR3 region has 14 residues. Germline V gene data show CDR1 as SGDLS and CDR2 as YYNGEE. CDR3 sequence reads: CASSADRLPYEQYF. CDR3 bases: TGTGCCAGCAGCGCCGACAGGCTTCCCTACGAGCAGTACTTC.

This clone showed up just once. The chain carries TRBV28 and TRBJ1-5; D gene uncertain. The CDR3 spans 15 residues. Looked up from germline, CDR1 is MDHEN and CDR2 is SYDVKM. The V gene lost 7 bases and the J gene lost 0 bases, with 13 bases spanning the gap. In nucleotides, the CDR3 is TGTGCCAGCAATGTCGGAGTCAATAGCAATCAGCCCCAGCATTTT. Translated, it gives CASNVGVNSNQPQHF.

V usage is TRBV5-1 and J usage is TRBJ2-2, with D maybe TRBD1 (6 bases). The ends were cut back, 0 bases at V and 1 base at J, with 7 bases in the middle. The CDR3 extends over 15 amino acids. Germline-derived CDR1 and CDR2 are SGHRS and YFSETQ. The CDR3 region has the DNA TGCGCCAGCAGCTTGGCAGGGGTGAACACCGGGGAGCTGTTTTTT. Protein: CASSLAGVNTGELFF.

The chain employs TRBV6-5 and TRBJ2-7; D may be TRBD1 (5 bases). This CDR3 has 14 amino acids. CDR1 and CDR2 (germline): MNHEY, SVGAGI. The ends were cut back, 6 bases at V and 3 bases at J, with 15 bases in the middle. The CDR3 DNA reads as TGTGCCAGCAGCACAACAGGACCTGGCTACGAGCAGTACTTC. This encodes CASSTTGPGYEQYF.

CDR3 amino acids: CASSPGLAQPQHF. The CDR3, as DNA: TGTGCCAGCAGCCCTGGATTAGCTCAGCCCCAGCATTTT. V gene TRBV9 combines with J gene TRBJ1-5; D gene unclear. CDR1 and CDR2 from the germline V gene are SGDLS and YYNGEE. This CDR3 comprises 13 residues. The germline V and J ends were trimmed by 4 bases and 6 bases, with 11 bases remaining between them.

This clone occurred a few times. The rearrangement uses TRBV7-6 and TRBJ2-2, with D tentatively TRBD1 (6 bases). Trimming shortened V by 2 bases and J by 3 bases, and 10 bases separated the two germline ends. The CDR3 runs to 15 residues. CDR1 is SGHVS, CDR2 FNYEAQ, per germline. The CDR3 DNA reads as TGTGCCAGCAGCTTAAGTCACAGGGACACCGGGGAGCTGTTTTTT. Translated, it gives CASSLSHRDTGELFF.

This chain links TRBV28 with TRBJ1-4; tentative D call: TRBD1 (6 bases). This CDR3 has 12 residues. The germline CDR1 and CDR2 sequences are MDHEN and SYDVKM. Between the trimmed V and J ends, which lost 7 bases and 7 bases, there was a span of 10 bases. The CDR3 region has the DNA TGTGCCAGCACGCAGGGGACTGAAAAACTGTTTTTT. Amino acids: CASTQGTEKLFF.

The chain combines TRBV6-5 with TRBJ1-5; D unclear. This CDR3 is 15 amino acids long. CDR1 is MNHEY, CDR2 SVGAGI, per germline. V was trimmed by 0 bases and J by 0 bases, leaving 6 bases between them. This CDR3 is CASSYSAVSNQPQHF. DNA for the CDR3: TGTGCCAGCAGTTACTCGGCGGTTAGCAATCAGCCCCAGCATTTT.

The DNA for the CDR3 is TGTGCCAGCCATAACGGACTAGCGGGATCTAGTGAGCAGTTCTTC. Translation gives CASHNGLAGSSEQFF. The chain carries TRBV19 and TRBJ2-1; the match to TRBD2 covers 12 bases. After removal of 9 bases from V and 9 bases from J, the junction contained 12 bases not matched to a gene. The V gene's germline CDR1 is LNHDA and CDR2 SQIVND (reference sequence). The CDR3 runs 15 residues.

This clone was recorded once. The chain is built from TRBV28 and TRBJ2-6, with a possible D match to TRBD1 (5 bases). This CDR3 is built from 18 residues. V lost 4 bases and J lost 0, with 16 bases in between. CDR1 MDHEN and CDR2 SYDVKM come from the germline V gene. In nucleotides, the CDR3 is TGTGCCAGCAGTTCGCGACCCAGACAGTACTCTGGGGCCAACGTCCTGACTTTC. It codes for CASSSRPRQYSGANVLTF.

The chain combines TRBV19 with TRBJ1-3, with D perhaps matching TRBD1 (6 bases). V was trimmed by 7 bases and J by 4 bases, leaving 20 bases between them. The V gene's germline CDR1 is LNHDA and CDR2 SQIVND (reference sequence). The CDR3 has 16 residues. In nucleotides, the CDR3 is TGTGCCAGTATCCCCTCGCGAACAGGGTTGGGAAACACCATATATTTT. It encodes CASIPSRTGLGNTIYF.

The chain joins TRBV5-1 to TRBJ2-2, with TRBD1 matching 7 bases. The CDR3 is 12 residues long. In germline, CDR1 is SGHRS, CDR2 YFSETQ. The CDR3 protein is CASRGLPGELFF. CDR3 nucleotides: TGCGCTTCGAGGGGGCTTCCCGGGGAGCTGTTTTTT.

This clone was counted once. J is TRBJ2-1 and V is TRBV7-3, with TRBD2 as a possible D gene (5 bases). V lost 1 base to trimming and J lost 0 bases, with 10 bases between them. CDR1 SGHTA and CDR2 FQGTGA come from the germline V gene. CDR3 length: 16 amino acids. The CDR3 DNA is TGTGCCAGCAGCTTAAACCTTGCGGGCTCCTACAATGAGCAGTTCTTC. This codes for CASSLNLAGSYNEQFF.

The V call is TRBV19, the J call TRBJ1-1, with D tentatively TRBD1 (6 bases). CDR3 length: 14 amino acids. Germline V gives CDR1 LNHDA, CDR2 SQIVND (reference sequence). The V end lost 4 bases, the J end lost 11 bases, and 20 bases lay between the germline ends. CDR3 bases: TGTGCCAGTAGTACACTCAGGACAGCCGTTGGGGCTTTCTTT. This gives the protein CASSTLRTAVGAFF.

The rearrangement links TRBV5-6 to TRBJ1-1, with 9 bases matching TRBD1. Germline loops: CDR1 SGHDT, CDR2 YYEEEE. The CDR3 runs to 17 residues. After removal of 4 bases from V and 5 bases from J, the junction contained 15 bases not matched to a gene. The CDR3 spells CASSGRDRVFAGTEAFF. CDR3 coding DNA: TGTGCCAGCAGCGGCCGGGACAGGGTTTTTGCGGGGACTGAAGCTTTCTTT.

The chain carries TRBV27 and TRBJ2-7; maybe TRBD2 (6 bases). Per germline, CDR1 MNHEY and CDR2 SMNVEV (reference sequence). Trimming stripped 2 bases from V and 0 bases from J, with 11 bases between. CDR3 length: 15 amino acids. The DNA for the CDR3 is TGTGCCAGCAGTTTAGCGGGGAGCGGCTCCTACGAGCAGTACTTC. Protein sequence: CASSLAGSGSYEQYF.

The rearrangement joins TRBV29-1 to TRBJ1-1; D uncertain. Per germline, CDR1 SQVTM and CDR2 ANQGSEA. The CDR3 has 12 residues. V dropped 7 bases and J dropped 7 bases, with 16 bases sitting between them. CDR3 sequence (DNA): TGCAGCGCGACGCGGGAGATTCTTGAAGCTTTCTTT. Amino acids: CSATREILEAFF.

As DNA, the CDR3 is TGTGCCAGTAGTATCCAGGGGGGCCCCTACGAGCAGTACTTC. Translating gives CASSIQGGPYEQYF. This chain connects TRBV19 to TRBJ2-7; perhaps TRBD1 as D (7 bases). The CDR3 contains 14 residues. V lost 3 bases and J 2 bases, leaving 11 bases between the germline ends. CDR1 and CDR2 from the germline V gene are LNHDA and SQIVND (reference sequence).

This chain connects TRBV5-1 to TRBJ2-7; 8 bases are a match to TRBD2. Trimming cost V 0 bases and J 2 bases; bases outside gene matches: 4. The CDR3 runs to 15 residues. The germline V gene encodes CDR1 SGHRS and CDR2 YFSETQ. CDR3 nucleotide sequence: TGCGCCAGCAGCTTGGGGAGCGGGAGCGCCTACGAGCAGTACTTC. This gives the protein CASSLGSGSAYEQYF.

The V and J genes are TRBV6-6 and TRBJ1-5; perhaps TRBD1 as D (5 bases). V lost 6 bases to trimming and J lost 4 bases, with 10 bases between them. This CDR3 has 13 residues. Germline V gene data show CDR1 as MNHNY and CDR2 as SVGAGI (reference sequence). In nucleotides, the CDR3 is TGTGCCAGCAGGCCAGGGAGGAATCAGCCCCAGCATTTT. Protein sequence: CASRPGRNQPQHF.

The chain recombines TRBV2 with TRBJ1-2; possibly TRBD1 for D (5 bases). Looked up from germline, CDR1 is SNHLY and CDR2 is FYNNEI. V was shortened by 4 bases and J by 3 bases, with 9 bases between the two germline ends. The CDR3 is 13 amino acids. The CDR3 here is CASSAGGDYGYTF. DNA of the CDR3: TGTGCCAGCAGTGCCGGGGGTGACTATGGCTACACCTTC.

To note about this clone: This specimen includes other DNA sequences encoding the same CDR3. The chain couples TRBV11-2 to TRBJ2-3, with TRBD2 identical over 7 bases. The CDR3 contains 15 residues. The trim removed 1 base at V and 1 base at J, leaving 2 bases unmatched. Per the germline V gene, CDR1 is SGHAT and CDR2 is FQNNGV. This chain's CDR3 is CASSLVAGGTDTQYF. The CDR3 DNA sequence: TGTGCCAGCAGCTTAGTGGCGGGGGGCACAGATACGCAGTATTTT.

This clone was detected a few times. The rearrangement links TRBV19 to TRBJ1-4; no clear D. CDR3 length: 15 amino acids. Germline V gene data show CDR1 as LNHDA and CDR2 as SQIVND (reference sequence). V lost 3 bases, J lost 8 bases, and 16 bases lay in between. The DNA of the CDR3 is TGTGCCAGTAGTATGGAAGGAGGGCGTAGGGAAAAACTGTTTTTT. This sequence encodes CASSMEGGRREKLFF.

The chain joins TRBV11-3 to TRBJ2-1; the match to TRBD1 covers 7 bases. The germline V gene encodes CDR1 SGHNT and CDR2 YENEEA. V gave up 5 bases and J gave up 8 bases; unmatched junction bases: 6. This CDR3 region has 13 residues. CDR3 protein: CASSADRAHEQFF. The CDR3, as DNA: TGTGCCAGCAGCGCAGACAGGGCTCATGAGCAGTTCTTC.

This clone was recorded only once. V gene TRBV18 combines with J gene TRBJ2-2; the D is unclear. CDR1 is KGHSH, CDR2 LQKENI, per germline. CDR3 length: 13 residues. The V end lost 6 bases, the J end lost 6 bases, and 11 bases lay between the germline ends. This chain's CDR3 is CASSQETAGELFF. The CDR3 nucleotides read TGTGCCAGCTCGCAGGAAACGGCCGGGGAGCTGTTTTTT. Full variable domain (rest looked up from reference TRBV18 and TRBJ2-2): NAGVMQNPRHLVRRRGQEARLRCSPMKGHSHVYWYRQLPEEGLKFMVYLQKENIIDESGMPKERFSAEFPKEGPSILRIQQVVRGDSAAYFCASSQETAGELFFGEGSRLTVL.